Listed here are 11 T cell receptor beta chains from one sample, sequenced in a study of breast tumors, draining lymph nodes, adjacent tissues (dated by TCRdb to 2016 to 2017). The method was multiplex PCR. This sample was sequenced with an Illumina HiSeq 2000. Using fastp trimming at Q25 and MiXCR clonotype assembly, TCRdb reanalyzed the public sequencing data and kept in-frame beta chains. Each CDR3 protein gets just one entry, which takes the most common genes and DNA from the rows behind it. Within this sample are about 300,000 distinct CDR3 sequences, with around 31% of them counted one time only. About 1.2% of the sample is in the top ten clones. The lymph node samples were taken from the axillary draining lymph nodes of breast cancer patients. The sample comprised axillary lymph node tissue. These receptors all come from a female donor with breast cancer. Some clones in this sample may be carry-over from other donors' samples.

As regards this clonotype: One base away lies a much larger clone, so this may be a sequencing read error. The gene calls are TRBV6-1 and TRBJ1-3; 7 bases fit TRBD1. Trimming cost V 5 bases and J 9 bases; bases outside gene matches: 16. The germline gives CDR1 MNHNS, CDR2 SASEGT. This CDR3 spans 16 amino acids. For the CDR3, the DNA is TGTGCCAGCAGTCCTAGGATGGGACAGCCCGGTGGCACCATATATTTT. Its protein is CASSPRMGQPGGTIYF.

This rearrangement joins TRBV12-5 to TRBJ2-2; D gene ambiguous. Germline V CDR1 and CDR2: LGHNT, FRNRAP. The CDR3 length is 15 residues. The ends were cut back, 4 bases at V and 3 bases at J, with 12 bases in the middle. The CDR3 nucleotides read TGTGCTAGTGGTTGGGTACAAGGATACACCGGGGAGCTGTTTTTT. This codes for CASGWVQGYTGELFF.

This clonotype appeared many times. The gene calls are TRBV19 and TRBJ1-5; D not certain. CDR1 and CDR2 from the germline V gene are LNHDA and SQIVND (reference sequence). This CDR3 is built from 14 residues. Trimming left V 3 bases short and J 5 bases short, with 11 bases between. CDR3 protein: CASSIGSVYQPQHF. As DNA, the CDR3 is TGTGCCAGTAGTATTGGGAGCGTTTATCAGCCCCAGCATTTT.

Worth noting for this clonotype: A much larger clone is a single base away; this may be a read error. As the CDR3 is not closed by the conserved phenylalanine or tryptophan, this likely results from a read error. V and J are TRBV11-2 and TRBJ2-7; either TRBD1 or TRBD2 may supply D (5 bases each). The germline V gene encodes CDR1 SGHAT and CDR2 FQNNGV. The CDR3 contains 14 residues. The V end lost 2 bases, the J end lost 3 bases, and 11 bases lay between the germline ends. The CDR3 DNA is TGTGCCAGCAGCTTAACCCGGGACGTCTACGAGCAGTACTGC. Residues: CASSLTRDVYEQYC.

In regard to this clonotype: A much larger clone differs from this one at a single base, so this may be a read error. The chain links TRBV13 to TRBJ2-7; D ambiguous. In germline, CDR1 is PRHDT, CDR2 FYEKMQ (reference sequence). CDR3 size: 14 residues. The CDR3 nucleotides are TGTGCCAGCAGCTTAAGTCCCCGCTCCTCCGAGCAGTACTTC. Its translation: CASSLSPRSSEQYF.

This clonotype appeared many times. This chain's CDR3 is CASSLWRTDGNQPQHF. CDR3 coding DNA: TGTGCCAGCAGCTTATGGCGTACAGACGGCAATCAGCCCCAGCATTTT. This chain links TRBV7-9 with TRBJ1-5; D unresolved. The CDR3 contains 16 residues. Trimming pared 2 bases from V and 2 bases from J, leaving 13 bases between. Per germline, CDR1 SEHNR and CDR2 FQNEAQ (reference sequence).

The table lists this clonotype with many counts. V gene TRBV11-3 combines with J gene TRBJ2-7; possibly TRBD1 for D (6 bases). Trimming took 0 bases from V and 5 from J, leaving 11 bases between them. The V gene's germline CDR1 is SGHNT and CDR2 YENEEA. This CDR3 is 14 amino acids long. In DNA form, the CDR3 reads TGTGCCAGCAGCTTAGAAGGCAGGGGAGACGAGCAGTACTTC. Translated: CASSLEGRGDEQYF.

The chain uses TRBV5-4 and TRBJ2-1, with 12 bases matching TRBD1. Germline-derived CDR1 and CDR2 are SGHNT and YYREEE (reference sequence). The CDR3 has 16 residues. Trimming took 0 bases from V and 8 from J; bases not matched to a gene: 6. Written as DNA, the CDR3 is TGTGCCAGCAGCTTGGCCGTGGGACAGGGGGCCCATGAGCAGTTCTTC. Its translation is CASSLAVGQGAHEQFF.

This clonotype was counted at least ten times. The CDR3 region is CSATHNEQFF. The CDR3 nucleotides read TGCAGTGCTACTCACAATGAGCAGTTCTTC. The chain carries TRBV20-1 and TRBJ2-1; D is undetermined. CDR3 length equals 10 residues. The V end lost 4 bases, the J end lost 5 bases, and 3 bases lay between the germline ends. Germline-derived CDR1 and CDR2 are DFQATT and SNEGSKA (reference sequence).

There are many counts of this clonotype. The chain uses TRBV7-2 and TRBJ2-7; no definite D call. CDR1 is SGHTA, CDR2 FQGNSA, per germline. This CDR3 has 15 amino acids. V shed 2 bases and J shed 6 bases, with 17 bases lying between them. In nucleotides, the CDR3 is TGTGCCAGCAGCTTATTGGTGCTTGATCCGTCCGAGCAGTACTTC. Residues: CASSLLVLDPSEQYF.

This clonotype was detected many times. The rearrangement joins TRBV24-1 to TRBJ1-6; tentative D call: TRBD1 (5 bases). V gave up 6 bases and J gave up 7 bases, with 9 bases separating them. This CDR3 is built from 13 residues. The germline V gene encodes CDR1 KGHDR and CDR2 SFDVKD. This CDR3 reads CATSLRQNSPLHF. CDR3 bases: TGTGCCACCAGTCTGCGACAGAATTCACCCCTCCACTTT.